These 29 T cell receptor beta chains share one sample of origin, sequenced in a study of cytomegalovirus exposure and HLA in healthy donors. Researchers ran the PCR with 60 Vbeta and 13 Jbeta primers. Using immunoSEQ multiplex PCR, the repertoire was profiled, and TCRdb retains in-frame clones only, with some absent. The listing contains around 76,000 clones. Material: PBMCs. These receptors all come from a woman aged 60-75 years in good health and CMV-seronegative.

A word on this clone: At one end the junction does not follow the germline gene, possibly because of a read error. V is TRBV27 and J is TRBJ2-1; TRBD2 agrees at 9 bases. The CDR3 runs to 14 residues. Germline loops: CDR1 MNHEY, CDR2 SMNVEV (reference sequence). The CDR3 region is CASSLQREAAPPVF. The CDR3 region has the DNA TGTGCCAGCAGTTTACAGCGGGAGGCCGCCCCCCCCGTCTTC.

The V and J genes are TRBV18 and TRBJ2-2, with 13 bases identical to TRBD2. The junction had 6 bases not matched to a gene; V was cut back by 3 bases and J by 2 bases. Germline CDR1 and CDR2: KGHSH and LQKENI. CDR3 length: 18 amino acids. CDR3 sequence: CASSPRLGLAGNTGELFF. The CDR3 DNA reads as TGTGCCAGCTCACCGCGATTGGGACTAGCGGGAAACACCGGGGAGCTGTTTTTT.

This rearrangement joins TRBV4-3 to TRBJ1-2; no firm D call. V lost 3 bases and J lost 8, with 19 bases in between. The CDR3 covers 15 residues. Looked up from germline, CDR1 is LGHNA and CDR2 is YSLEER. Here the CDR3 reads CASSHPTELARGYTF. Written as DNA, the CDR3 is TGCGCCAGCAGCCACCCCACGGAGCTTGCTAGAGGCTACACCTTC.

The V call is TRBV13, the J call TRBJ2-2, with unresolved D. V lost 8 bases to trimming and J lost 6 bases, with 10 bases between them. The CDR3 has 12 residues. CDR1 and CDR2 (germline): PRHDT, FYEKMQ (reference sequence). The CDR3 loop is CASRGVSGELFF. CDR3 DNA: TGTGCCAGCCGTGGAGTCTCCGGGGAGCTGTTTTTT. Using reference TRBV13 and TRBJ2-2 for the parts outside the CDR3, the full variable domain is AAGVIQSPRHLIKEKRETATLKCYPIPRHDTVYWYQQGPGQDPQFLISFYEKMQSDKGSIPDRFSAQQFSDYHSELNMSSLELGDSALYFCASRGVSGELFFGEGSRLTVL.

This sequence joins TRBV27 and TRBJ1-2; 12 bases are shared with TRBD1. Germline CDR1 MNHEY, CDR2 SMNVEV (reference sequence). The CDR3 is made up of 16 amino acids. Trimming cost V 4 bases and J 2 bases; bases outside gene matches: 5. The CDR3 nucleotides read TGTGCCAGCAGTTCACCCGGGACAGGGGGCAACTATGGCTACACCTTC. Protein product: CASSSPGTGGNYGYTF.

The chain links TRBV7-8 to TRBJ1-1, with 7 bases identical to TRBD1. The V gene's germline CDR1 is SGHVS and CDR2 FQNEAQ. The CDR3 runs to 13 residues. Trimming took 5 bases from V and 2 from J; bases not matched to a gene: 2. In DNA, the CDR3 is TGTGCCAGCAGCCGACAGGGAAACACTGAAGCTTTCTTT. Its protein is CASSRQGNTEAFF. The variable domain in full, completed from reference TRBV7-8 and TRBJ1-1, reads GAGVSQSPRYKVAKRGQDVALRCDPISGHVSLFWYQQALGQGPEFLTYFQNEAQLDKSGLPSDRFFAERPEGSVSTLKIQRTQQEDSAVYLCASSRQGNTEAFFGQGTRLTVV.

V is TRBV2 and J is TRBJ1-2; D remains ambiguous. The CDR3 loop spans 15 amino acids. V gave up 1 base and J gave up 4 bases, with 13 bases separating them. Germline V gives CDR1 SNHLY, CDR2 FYNNEI. CDR3 region: CASSEVPLRAYGYTF. As DNA, the CDR3 is TGTGCCAGCAGTGAAGTCCCATTGAGGGCCTATGGCTACACCTTC.

This chain uses TRBV4-2 with TRBJ1-1; TRBD1 aligns across 9 bases. The CDR3 has 17 residues. J lost 1 base, V lost 0 bases, and 6 bases had no gene match. CDR1 is LGHNA, CDR2 YNFKEQ, per germline. CDR3 coding DNA: TGTGCCAGCAGCCAAGATGGTTGGGGACAGGGGAACACTGAAGCTTTCTTT. Translation gives CASSQDGWGQGNTEAFF.

The CDR3 DNA follows: TGTGCCAGCAGCCCAGCCAGGCTAGCGCTAACAGATACGCAGTATTTT. It yields the protein CASSPARLALTDTQYF. V usage is TRBV5-4 and J usage is TRBJ2-3; possible D gene TRBD2, 6 bases. This CDR3 contains 16 residues. V shed 4 bases and J shed 3 bases, with 18 bases lying between them. From germline, CDR1 is SGHNT and CDR2 YYREEE (reference sequence).

The V gene is TRBV7-9, the J gene TRBJ1-1; possible D gene TRBD1, 6 bases. The CDR3 is made up of 14 amino acids. V lost 5 bases and J 2 bases, leaving 12 bases between the germline ends. Germline V gives CDR1 SEHNR, CDR2 FQNEAQ (reference sequence). CDR3 sequence: CASSTLDSNTEAFF. The CDR3 region has the DNA TGTGCCAGCAGCACGTTGGACAGTAACACTGAAGCTTTCTTT.

The chain joins TRBV6-5 to TRBJ1-5, with D unclear. Per the germline V gene, CDR1 is MNHEY and CDR2 is SVGAGI. V was pared by 2 bases and J by 3 bases, with 5 bases between. The CDR3 consists of 13 residues. The CDR3 coding sequence is TGTGCCAGCAGTTACCAGTTCAATCAGCCCCAGCATTTT. This translates into CASSYQFNQPQHF.

The CDR3 region has the DNA TGCGCCAGCAGCGTCGACAACGCAGAGACCCAGTACTTC. Residues: CASSVDNAETQYF. This chain uses TRBV5-1 with TRBJ2-5, with no clear D. V was clipped by 4 bases and J by 4 bases, with 11 bases between them. The CDR3 totals 13 residues. The germline V gene encodes CDR1 SGHRS and CDR2 YFSETQ.

The V and J genes are TRBV2 and TRBJ2-5, with 7 bases that match TRBD2. The V segment lost 7 bases and the J segment 1 base; nucleotides outside the gene matches: 3. This CDR3 spans 13 amino acids. Germline V gene data show CDR1 as SNHLY and CDR2 as FYNNEI. The CDR3 region is CASTGGFQETQYF. CDR3 nucleotides: TGTGCCAGCACGGGAGGATTCCAAGAGACCCAGTACTTC.

The chain couples TRBV4-1 to TRBJ1-2; TRBD1 might be the D (6 bases). Germline CDR1 and CDR2: MGHRA and YSYEKL. V lost 8 bases, J lost 4 bases, and 23 bases lay in between. The CDR3 totals 16 residues. The CDR3: CASSQVLGGRFYGYTF. DNA of the CDR3: TGCGCCAGCTCCCAAGTCCTCGGGGGGCGCTTCTATGGCTACACCTTC.

The chain links TRBV9 to TRBJ2-1; D might be TRBD2 (6 bases). The germline V and J ends were trimmed by 2 bases and 2 bases, with 8 bases remaining between them. CDR3 length: 14 amino acids. Germline V gene sequence: CDR1 SGDLS, CDR2 YYNGEE. The CDR3 loop is CASSVRGAYNEQFF. As DNA, the CDR3 is TGTGCCAGCAGCGTCCGCGGGGCCTACAATGAGCAGTTCTTC.

The J gene is TRBJ1-1, the V gene TRBV9, with no clear D. The V gene lost 0 bases and the J gene lost 2 bases, with 8 bases spanning the gap. Germline lookup yields CDR1 SGDLS and CDR2 YYNGEE. The CDR3 covers 14 residues. The CDR3 loop is CASSVGLFNTEAFF. CDR3 coding DNA: TGTGCCAGCAGCGTAGGTCTGTTTAACACTGAAGCTTTCTTT.

This sequence joins TRBV5-6 and TRBJ2-1, with D maybe TRBD2 (5 bases). This CDR3 is built from 12 residues. Trimming took off 4 bases at V and 10 bases at J, with 12 bases between the two ends. Per the germline V gene, CDR1 is SGHDT and CDR2 is YYEEEE. The CDR3 is CASSRRGSEQFF. CDR3 sequence (DNA): TGTGCCAGCAGCCGCCGAGGGAGCGAGCAGTTCTTC.

The gene calls are TRBV10-3 and TRBJ2-5; 9 bases match TRBD2. The CDR3 loop spans 16 amino acids. Germline V CDR1 and CDR2: ENHRY, SYGVKD. The V and J ends lost 0 bases and 6 bases, in that order; junction bases with no gene match: 8. CDR3 in DNA: TGTGCCATCAGTGAGTCGCGTAGCGGGAGAGTACAGACCCAGTACTTC. It is translated as CAISESRSGRVQTQYF.

The rearrangement uses TRBV13 and TRBJ2-7, with D perhaps TRBD2 (5 bases). V shed 2 bases and J shed 2 bases, with 22 bases lying between them. Per the germline V gene, CDR1 is PRHDT and CDR2 is FYEKMQ (reference sequence). This CDR3 comprises 18 residues. For the CDR3, the DNA is TGTGCCAGCAGCTTAAGGTTGGCCGGAGGTTCCTCAGCCTACGAGCAGTACTTC. This translates into CASSLRLAGGSSAYEQYF.

The chain couples TRBV2 to TRBJ2-7; 7 bases map to TRBD2. This CDR3 comprises 15 residues. CDR1 is SNHLY, CDR2 FYNNEI, per germline. V lost 7 bases, J lost 2 bases, and 11 bases stayed unmatched. In DNA form, the CDR3 reads TGTGCCAGCACTGCGGGAGTGCTACTAACCTACGAGCAGTACTTC. Translated: CASTAGVLLTYEQYF.

J is TRBJ2-5 and V is TRBV30; D perhaps matches TRBD2 (6 bases). CDR3 size: 15 residues. Germline-derived CDR1 and CDR2 are GTSNPN and SVGIG (reference sequence). V was pared by 8 bases and J by 1 base, with 20 bases between. CDR3 nucleotides: TGTGCCGGAGCCTTCCTGGCGGGAAGCCAAGAGACCCAGTACTTC. As protein: CAGAFLAGSQETQYF.

The rearrangement joins TRBV5-1 to TRBJ2-1, with a possible D match to TRBD2 (6 bases). Germline lookup yields CDR1 SGHRS and CDR2 YFSETQ. This CDR3 contains 14 residues. The V gene lost 6 bases and the J gene lost 2 bases, with 12 bases spanning the gap. In DNA form, the CDR3 reads TGCGCCAGCACAGCCGGGGGAACCTACAATGAGCAGTTCTTC. As protein: CASTAGGTYNEQFF. Combining the CDR3 with reference TRBV5-1 and TRBJ2-1 gives the whole variable domain KAGVTQTPRYLIKTRGQQVTLSCSPISGHRSVSWYQQTPGQGLQFLFEYFSETQRNKGNFPGRFSGRQFSNSRSEMNVSTLELGDSALYLCASTAGGTYNEQFFGPGTRLTVL.

About this clone itself: A read error may account for a junction end that differs from germline. The gene calls are TRBV7-9 and TRBJ1-1; possibly TRBD1 for D (6 bases). The CDR3 consists of 15 residues. CDR1 is SEHNR, CDR2 FQNEAQ, per germline (reference sequence). For the CDR3, the DNA is TGTGCCAGCAGCCTAGCTAGGGGGAGGAACACTGAAGCTTTCTTT. It translates to CASSLARGRNTEAFF.

This chain links TRBV7-2 with TRBJ2-2; 11 bases align to TRBD2. CDR1 is SGHTA, CDR2 FQGNSA, per germline. The CDR3 covers 15 residues. After removal of 11 bases from V and 4 bases from J, the junction contained 9 bases not matched to a gene. CDR3 sequence: CAGTSGSSGTGELFF. The DNA for the CDR3 is TGTGCCGGTACTAGCGGGAGCAGTGGCACCGGGGAGCTGTTTTTT.

The chain employs TRBV6-5 and TRBJ1-6, with no clear D. In germline, CDR1 is MNHEY, CDR2 SVGAGI. V was cut by 0 bases and J by 7 bases, with 10 bases left in between. This CDR3 comprises 15 residues. CDR3 sequence: CASSYSVSENSPLHF. In DNA form, the CDR3 reads TGTGCCAGCAGTTACTCTGTTAGTGAGAATTCACCCCTCCACTTT.

The J gene is TRBJ2-1, the V gene TRBV2; possibly TRBD2 for D (5 bases). The CDR3 is made up of 18 amino acids. The V gene's germline CDR1 is SNHLY and CDR2 FYNNEI. V lost 5 bases and J lost 0, with 20 bases in between. CDR3 protein: CASSSSGMRSGSYNEQFF. CDR3 sequence (DNA): TGTGCCAGCAGTTCCTCGGGGATGAGGTCCGGCTCCTACAATGAGCAGTTCTTC.

J is TRBJ2-7 and V is TRBV13; 8 bases agree with TRBD2. This CDR3 spans 14 amino acids. V was pared by 0 bases and J by 3 bases, with 1 base of the junction left unmatched. Germline V gene sequence: CDR1 PRHDT, CDR2 FYEKMQ (reference sequence). The CDR3 here is CASSLGREDYEQYF. The CDR3 coding sequence is TGTGCCAGCAGCTTAGGGCGGGAGGACTACGAGCAGTACTTC. Drawing the rest from reference TRBV13 and TRBJ2-7, the complete variable domain is AAGVIQSPRHLIKEKRETATLKCYPIPRHDTVYWYQQGPGQDPQFLISFYEKMQSDKGSIPDRFSAQQFSDYHSELNMSSLELGDSALYFCASSLGREDYEQYFGPGTRLTVT.

The chain is built from TRBV18 and TRBJ2-3, with D possibly matching TRBD2 (6 bases). The germline V and J ends were trimmed by 1 base and 2 bases, with 13 bases remaining between them. Per the germline V gene, CDR1 is KGHSH and CDR2 is LQKENI. This CDR3 has 16 residues. The CDR3 reads CASSPRRASDTDTQYF. CDR3 bases: TGTGCCAGCTCACCACGGAGGGCTAGCGACACAGATACGCAGTATTTT. The entire variable domain, with the rest obtained from reference TRBV18 and TRBJ2-3, is as follows: NAGVMQNPRHLVRRRGQEARLRCSPMKGHSHVYWYRQLPEEGLKFMVYLQKENIIDESGMPKERFSAEFPKEGPSILRIQQVVRGDSAAYFCASSPRRASDTDTQYFGPGTRLTVL.

The chain employs TRBV4-2 and TRBJ2-3; D gene uncertain. This CDR3 has 15 residues. From germline, CDR1 is LGHNA and CDR2 YNFKEQ. The germline V and J ends were trimmed by 4 bases and 2 bases, with 13 bases remaining between them. CDR3 DNA sequence: TGTGCCAGCAGCCTTTCAGGCCGTCCCACAGATACGCAGTATTTT. Amino acid sequence: CASSLSGRPTDTQYF.